The rows below give T cell receptor beta chains drawn from one sample of a study of CD8 T cells in ankylosing spondylitis. A single record per CDR3 protein comes from TCRdb applying MiXCR to the 5' RACE reads. In the table there are 37,000 or so distinct CDR3 sequences, 16% of which are singletons. The sample taken for sequencing was blood. Receptors originate from a male donor with ankylosing spondylitis or in good health (not recorded which). Both conserved end residues are part of each CDR3. D genes are given only for firm matches.

TRBV21-1	.	TRBJ2-1	CARLGLAGGWAYNEQFF
TRBV11-2	.	TRBJ1-6	CASSLENSPLHF
TRBV7-6	TRBD2	TRBJ2-2	CASSQLAGGPFTGELFF
TRBV11-2	TRBD2	TRBJ2-3	CASSLGTSGRADTQYF
TRBV5-1	.	TRBJ1-6	CASSFRVDNSPLHF
TRBV28	TRBD2	TRBJ2-2	CASSLAGGPVGELFF
TRBV28	TRBD1	TRBJ1-4	CASSSLQGGEANEKLFF
TRBV7-6	.	TRBJ2-2	CASSLAGPRTGELFF
TRBV30	.	TRBJ1-5	CAWTKGQGNQPQHF
TRBV6-4	.	TRBJ2-4	CASSDPRDGKNIQYF
TRBV29-1	.	TRBJ2-1	CSVSGTGSYNEQFF
TRBV7-2	TRBD1	TRBJ2-3	CASSLGQGRDTQYF
TRBV12-3/TRBV12-4	TRBD1	TRBJ2-7	CASSSFTGGEQYF
TRBV28	TRBD1	TRBJ1-1	CASSRGTGLMNTEAFF
TRBV7-2	.	TRBJ2-6	CASSPAWANVLTF
TRBV11-3	TRBD2	TRBJ2-1	CASSPSAAGGGEQFF
TRBV29-1	.	TRBJ1-1	CSVRRQARNTEAFF
TRBV12-3/TRBV12-4	.	TRBJ1-4	CASSFAGPVKLFF
TRBV7-3	TRBD1	TRBJ2-3	CASSLSGQGHDTQYF
TRBV20-1	.	TRBJ2-3	CSASSYGGYTDTQYF
TRBV9	TRBD2	TRBJ2-1	CASSVVASGGNEQFF
TRBV7-9	TRBD1	TRBJ1-5	CASSLGTGYNQPQHF
TRBV27	.	TRBJ2-2	CASSFSGNTGELFF
TRBV5-1	.	TRBJ2-3	CASSLDQGWITDTQYF
TRBV10-3	.	TRBJ1-1	CAIKGERNTEAFF
TRBV2	.	TRBJ1-2	CASASSRTVNYGYTF
TRBV28	.	TRBJ2-7	CASSLSMIQDYEQYF
TRBV29-1	.	TRBJ2-5	CSVEAGQTQYF
TRBV6-1	.	TRBJ2-2	CASIGHLGELFF
TRBV4-1	.	TRBJ2-1	CASRPQGTSYNEQFF
TRBV5-1	TRBD2	TRBJ2-3	CASSSGGAKDTQYF
TRBV7-3	TRBD2	TRBJ2-1	CASSFRLAGDNEQFF
TRBV5-1	.	TRBJ2-1	CASSLALQVDEQFF
TRBV27	.	TRBJ2-1	CASSSRDGSSYNEQFF
TRBV4-3	.	TRBJ2-3	CASSQGWQGPDTQYF
TRBV7-9	.	TRBJ2-2	CASRIQSRTGTGELFF
TRBV20-1	TRBD2	TRBJ2-5	CSARNPGRVAGQETQYF
TRBV5-1	.	TRBJ2-2	CASTSQVMNTGELFF
TRBV20-1	.	TRBJ1-4	CSARTAVTNEKLFF
TRBV28	.	TRBJ1-4	CASRSGSLNEKLFF
TRBV28	TRBD2	TRBJ2-5	CASSSFASGGVQETQYF
TRBV5-4	.	TRBJ1-4	CASSLDITTNEKLFF
TRBV6-1	TRBD1	TRBJ2-2	CASSAGTENTGELFF
TRBV4-2	TRBD1	TRBJ1-3	CASSQDYDRGRVRATGNTIYF
TRBV20-1	TRBD2	TRBJ2-5	CSARPGTSRETQYF
TRBV7-2	.	TRBJ2-7	CASSLVAGQEMEYF
TRBV20-1	TRBD2	TRBJ2-5	CSAIGTSGSETQYF
TRBV7-3	.	TRBJ2-3	CASSRSDTQYF
TRBV20-1	.	TRBJ1-5	CSAREGGPNQPQHF